This T cell receptor beta chain is from a study of blood T cells in healthy people across ages. The CDR3 contains 16 residues. The V gene's germline CDR1 is SGHVS and CDR2 FNYEAQ. With 3 bases clipped from V and 6 bases from J, the junction kept 8 bases outside the gene matches. Study-wide results and caveats: Measured against age, TCR beta diversity per million T cells decreased in a roughly linear manner. Higher diversity, along with more naive CD4+ cells, distinguished long-lived donors from aged donors.

The individuals who served as donors were healthy Caucasians living in Russia, aged roughly 6 to 100. With regard to this clonotype: Its target is not known.

Alongside a J-beta primer mix, a sample-barcoded 5' primer served in a second PCR lasting about 6 to 11 cycles. Each of the cDNA molecules was tagged by a template-switch adaptor with 12 random nucleotides. One entry per CDR3 protein, called by TCRdb with MiXCR from the 5' RACE reads. The sample contains around 800,000 distinct CDR3 sequences, roughly 25% of which appear only once. These same records also appear under a second study, on T cells of mothers and their children.

The sample was blood. The chain carries TRBV7-6 and TRBJ2-1, with 10 bases identical to TRBD1. The receptor was derived from a boy between 5 and 17 years old in good health. CDR3 sequence: CASSLDPGQGTNEQFF. CDR3 nucleotide sequence: TGTGCCAGCAGCTTGGACCCGGGACAGGGGACCAATGAGCAGTTCTTC.